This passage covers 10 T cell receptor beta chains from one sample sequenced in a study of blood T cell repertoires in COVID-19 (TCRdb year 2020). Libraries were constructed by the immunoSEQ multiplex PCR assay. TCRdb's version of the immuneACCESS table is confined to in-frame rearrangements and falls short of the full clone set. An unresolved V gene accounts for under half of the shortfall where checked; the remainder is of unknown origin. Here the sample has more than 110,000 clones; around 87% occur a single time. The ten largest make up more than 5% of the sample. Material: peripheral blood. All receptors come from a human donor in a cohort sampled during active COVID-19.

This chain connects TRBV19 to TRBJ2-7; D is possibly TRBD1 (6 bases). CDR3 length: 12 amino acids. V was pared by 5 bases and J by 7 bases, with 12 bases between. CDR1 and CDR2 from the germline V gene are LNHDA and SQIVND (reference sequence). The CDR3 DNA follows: TGTGCCAGTAGTCTCGAAGGGGGAGAGCAGTACTTC. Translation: CASSLEGGEQYF. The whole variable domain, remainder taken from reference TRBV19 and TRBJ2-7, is DGGITQSPKYLFRKEGQNVTLSCEQNLNHDAMYWYRQDPGQGLRLIYYSQIVNDFQKGDIAEGYSVSREKKESFPLTVTSAQKNPTAFYLCASSLEGGEQYFGPGTRLTVT.

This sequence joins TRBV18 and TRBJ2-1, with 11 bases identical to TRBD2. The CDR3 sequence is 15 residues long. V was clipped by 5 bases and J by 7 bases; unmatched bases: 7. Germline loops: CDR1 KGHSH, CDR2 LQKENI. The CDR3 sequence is CASSSLAGGGNEQFF. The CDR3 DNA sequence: TGTGCCAGCTCATCCCTAGCGGGAGGTGGGAATGAGCAGTTCTTC.

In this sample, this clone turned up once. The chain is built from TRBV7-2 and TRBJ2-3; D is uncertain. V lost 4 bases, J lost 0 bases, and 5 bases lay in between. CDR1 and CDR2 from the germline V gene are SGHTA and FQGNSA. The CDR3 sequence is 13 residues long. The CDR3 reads CASSSPSTDTQYF. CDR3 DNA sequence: TGTGCCAGCAGCTCCCCTAGCACAGATACGCAGTATTTT.

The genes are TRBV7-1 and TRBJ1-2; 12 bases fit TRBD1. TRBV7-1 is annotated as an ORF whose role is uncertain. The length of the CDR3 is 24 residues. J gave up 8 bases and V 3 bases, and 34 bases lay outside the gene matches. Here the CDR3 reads CASSSQHIVLRDRGRVRGGGGYTF. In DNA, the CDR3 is TGTGCCAGCAGCTCCCAACACATAGTCCTCCGGGACAGGGGGCGGGTTAGGGGCGGTGGAGGCTACACCTTC.

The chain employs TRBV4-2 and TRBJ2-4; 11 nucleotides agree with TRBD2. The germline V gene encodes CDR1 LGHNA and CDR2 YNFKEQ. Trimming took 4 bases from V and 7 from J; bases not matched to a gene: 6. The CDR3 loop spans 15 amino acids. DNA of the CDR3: TGTGCCAGCAGCCCGCTGCTAGCGGGAGGCAACATTCAGTACTTC. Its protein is CASSPLLAGGNIQYF.

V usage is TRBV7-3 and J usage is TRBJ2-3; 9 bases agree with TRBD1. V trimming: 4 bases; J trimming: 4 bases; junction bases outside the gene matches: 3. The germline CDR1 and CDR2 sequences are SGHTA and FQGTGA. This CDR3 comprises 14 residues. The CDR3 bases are TGTGCCAGCAGCTCGGGACAGGGCGCAGATACGCAGTATTTT. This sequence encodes CASSSGQGADTQYF.

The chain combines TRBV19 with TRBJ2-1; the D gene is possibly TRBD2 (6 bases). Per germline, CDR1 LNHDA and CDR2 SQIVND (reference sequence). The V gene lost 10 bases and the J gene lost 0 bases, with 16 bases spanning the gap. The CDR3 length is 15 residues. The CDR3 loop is CAISLAGSSYNEQFF. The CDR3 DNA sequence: TGTGCCATTTCTTTGGCCGGGAGCTCCTACAATGAGCAGTTCTTC. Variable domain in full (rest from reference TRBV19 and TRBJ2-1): DGGITQSPKYLFRKEGQNVTLSCEQNLNHDAMYWYRQDPGQGLRLIYYSQIVNDFQKGDIAEGYSVSREKKESFPLTVTSAQKNPTAFYLCAISLAGSSYNEQFFGPGTRLTVL.

The CDR3 here is CASSYRQVAEAFF. The DNA of the CDR3 is TGTGCCAGCAGTTACCGACAGGTCGCTGAAGCTTTCTTT. The chain is built from TRBV6-5 and TRBJ1-1; tentatively, D is TRBD1 (6 bases). The CDR3 contains 13 residues. Germline V CDR1 and CDR2: MNHEY, SVGAGI. V dropped 2 bases and J dropped 6 bases, with 10 bases sitting between them.

The CDR3 loop is CASGSRGLREQYF. DNA for the CDR3: TGTGCCAGCGGATCTCGAGGTTTGCGCGAGCAGTACTTC. V usage is TRBV12-3 or TRBV12-4 and J usage is TRBJ2-7; D gene unclear. This CDR3 region has 13 residues. V lost 8 bases and J 6 bases, leaving 17 bases between the germline ends.

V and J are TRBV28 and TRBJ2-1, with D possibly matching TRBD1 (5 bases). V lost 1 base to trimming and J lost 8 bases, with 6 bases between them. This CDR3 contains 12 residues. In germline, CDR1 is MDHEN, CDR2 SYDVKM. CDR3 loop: CASSLSRDEQFF. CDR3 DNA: TGTGCCAGCAGTTTATCCAGGGATGAGCAGTTCTTC.